This T cell receptor beta chain was identified during a study of blood T cell repertoires in COVID-19. TCRdb keeps only in-frame clones here, not all; method: immunoSEQ multiplex PCR. Found here are around 290,000 clones, 70% to 90% of them singletons; the top ten hold approximately 1%. Participant age was about 18 to 89 years, and participants resided in roughly 25 US areas. All recovered Cohort 3 donors got two negative PCRs, got clearance, or saw symptom resolution. Sequenced input: PBMCs or T cells enriched from blood (not recorded which). The clonotype was recovered from a woman in her 30s who had recovered from COVID-19.

CDR3 nucleotide sequence: TGTGCCAGCAGCACGCTCGCCGGGACAGGGAGGGCGACCCAGTACTTC. This sequence encodes CASSTLAGTGRATQYF. The chain is built from TRBV7-2 and TRBJ2-5; 9 bases fit TRBD1. Germline-derived CDR1 and CDR2 are SGHTA and FQGNSA. There are 16 residues in the CDR3. The V gene end was trimmed by 5 bases and the J gene end by 7 bases; junction bases not matched to a gene: 14.